What follows are 32 T cell receptor beta chains derived from one specimen sequenced in a study of blood T cell repertoires in COVID-19. The table came from immunoSEQ multiplex PCR; TCRdb's copy has only in-frame clones and leaves some out. The sample lists 250,000 to 300,000 clones; 70% to 90% were seen once. Sample: peripheral blood. Source of these receptors: a man aged 25 to 40 with active or convalescent COVID-19.

The chain employs TRBV7-9 and TRBJ2-2, with a weak D call TRBD1 (6 bases). Per germline, CDR1 SEHNR and CDR2 FQNEAQ (reference sequence). V was clipped by 3 bases and J by 3 bases, with 14 bases between them. The CDR3 contains 16 residues. The CDR3 sequence is CASSFLSGHDTGELFF. The CDR3 DNA follows: TGTGCCAGCAGCTTTCTGTCGGGACATGACACCGGGGAGCTGTTTTTT. Filled out from reference TRBV7-9 and TRBJ2-2, the complete variable domain reads DTGVSQNPRHKITKRGQNVTFRCDPISEHNRLYWYRQTLGQGPEFLTYFQNEAQLEKSRLLSDRFSAERPKGSFSTLEIQRTEQGDSAMYLCASSFLSGHDTGELFFGEGSRLTVL.

The rearrangement uses TRBV6-5 and TRBJ2-7, with D unresolved. CDR1 and CDR2 from the germline V gene are MNHEY and SVGAGI. Trimming shortened V by 6 bases and J by 2 bases, and 14 bases separated the two germline ends. This CDR3 has 14 amino acids. The CDR3 loop reads CASRGTSVPYEQYF. CDR3 in DNA: TGTGCCAGCAGAGGTACCAGCGTCCCCTACGAGCAGTACTTC.

The genes are TRBV30 and TRBJ1-2; 8 bases map to TRBD1. Germline V gene data show CDR1 as GTSNPN and CDR2 as SVGIG (reference sequence). The CDR3 is 12 residues long. V lost 2 bases and J lost 8; bases outside the gene matches: 4. The CDR3 DNA follows: TGTGCCTGGAGTAACGGACAGGGAGGCTACACCTTC. This translates into CAWSNGQGGYTF.

The CDR3 spells CASSLRGRSSEEQYF. In DNA form, the CDR3 reads TGTGCCAGCAGCTTGAGGGGGCGATCCTCCGAGGAGCAGTACTTC. The J gene is TRBJ2-7, the V gene TRBV7-8; 7 nucleotides match TRBD1. V was pared by 3 bases and J by 7 bases, with 12 bases of the junction left unmatched. Germline assignment: CDR1 SGHVS and CDR2 FQNEAQ. The CDR3 sequence is 15 residues long.

The genes are TRBV7-9 and TRBJ2-3; a possible D gene is TRBD2 (7 bases). V dropped 1 base and J dropped 4 bases, with 18 bases sitting between them. The CDR3 totals 17 residues. From germline, CDR1 is SEHNR and CDR2 FQNEAQ (reference sequence). CDR3 sequence reads: CASSLDSGAGAADTQYF. The CDR3 nucleotides read TGTGCCAGCAGCTTAGATAGCGGTGCGGGGGCCGCAGATACGCAGTATTTT. Supplemented by reference TRBV7-9 and TRBJ2-3, the full variable domain reads DTGVSQNPRHKITKRGQNVTFRCDPISEHNRLYWYRQTLGQGPEFLTYFQNEAQLEKSRLLSDRFSAERPKGSFSTLEIQRTEQGDSAMYLCASSLDSGAGAADTQYFGPGTRLTVL.

This chain joins TRBV6-2 or TRBV6-3 and TRBJ1-2; 9 nucleotides agree with TRBD1. The CDR3 extends over 13 amino acids. CDR1 is MNHEY and CDR2 is SVGEGT in the germline V gene. The V segment lost 3 bases and the J segment 11 bases; nucleotides outside the gene matches: 7. CDR3 in amino acids: CASSYWDRELYTF. The CDR3 DNA reads as TGTGCCAGCAGTTATTGGGACAGGGAGTTATACACCTTC.

V gene TRBV5-1 combines with J gene TRBJ1-4, with 8 bases identical to TRBD1. The V gene's germline CDR1 is SGHRS and CDR2 YFSETQ. The CDR3 is 15 amino acids. With V trimmed by 4 bases and J by 4 bases, 6 bases remained unmatched. This chain's CDR3 is CASSPDRGVNEKLFF. The CDR3 DNA follows: TGCGCCAGCAGCCCCGACAGGGGTGTTAATGAAAAACTGTTTTTT.

The gene calls are TRBV14 and TRBJ2-7; TRBD2 agrees at 9 bases. Trimming removed 3 bases from V and 12 bases from J; junction bases left unmatched: 9. The CDR3 is 13 residues long. Per the germline V gene, CDR1 is SGHDN and CDR2 is FVKESK. CDR3 protein: CASSQSAGTSMYF. The CDR3 DNA is TGTGCCAGCAGCCAGAGCGCCGGGACTAGCATGTACTTC.

This rearrangement joins TRBV6-2 or TRBV6-3 to TRBJ2-2; 9 bases agree with TRBD1. The CDR3 length is 16 residues. Germline loops: CDR1 MNHEY, CDR2 SVGEGT. The V and J ends lost 6 bases and 6 bases, in that order; junction bases with no gene match: 11. The chain's CDR3 is CASRPYGGTGPGELFF. CDR3 sequence (DNA): TGTGCCAGCAGGCCTTATGGAGGGACAGGGCCCGGGGAGCTGTTTTTT.

V and J are TRBV27 and TRBJ2-7, with D possibly TRBD2 on 5 matching bases. The CDR3 contains 13 residues. V was clipped by 6 bases and J by 2 bases, with 11 bases between them. Germline CDR1 MNHEY, CDR2 SMNVEV (reference sequence). Here the CDR3 reads CASSPGRAYEQYF. The CDR3 nucleotides read TGTGCCAGCAGCCCCGGGCGGGCCTACGAGCAGTACTTC.

Only a few counts were recorded for this clone. The chain employs TRBV20-1 and TRBJ2-7; D is uncertain. The V end was cut by 5 bases, the J end by 4 bases, with 6 bases between. There are 10 residues in the CDR3. Germline CDR1 DFQATT, CDR2 SNEGSKA (reference sequence). CDR3 nucleotide sequence: TGCAGTGCTTTGCAGTACGAGCAGTACTTC. Its protein product is CSALQYEQYF.

The rearrangement uses TRBV4-2 and TRBJ2-3, with TRBD1 identical over 8 bases. V gave up 4 bases and J gave up 2 bases; unmatched junction bases: 5. Germline V gene lookup returns CDR1 LGHNA and CDR2 YNFKEQ. This CDR3 contains 15 residues. For the CDR3, the DNA is TGTGCCAGCAGCCGAAACAGGGGGGTCACAGATACGCAGTATTTT. Residues: CASSRNRGVTDTQYF.

There are a few counts of this clone. The CDR3 spells CASSLGTLIGAFF. CDR3 coding DNA: TGTGCCAGCAGCTTAGGGACTTTAATCGGAGCTTTCTTT. The chain uses TRBV7-2 and TRBJ1-1; D is unclear. This CDR3 has 13 amino acids. Trimming shortened V by 1 base and J by 10 bases, and 13 bases separated the two germline ends. The V gene's germline CDR1 is SGHTA and CDR2 FQGNSA.

The chain links TRBV3-1 (or the pseudogene TRBV3-2) to TRBJ2-1; TRBD1 matches 7 bases. The CDR3 is 15 residues long. Trimming took 1 base from V and 7 from J; bases not matched to a gene: 7. CDR1 LGHDT and CDR2 YNNKEL come from the germline V gene (reference sequence). CDR3 amino acids: CASSQGRQGGNEQFF. The CDR3 DNA is TGTGCCAGCAGCCAAGGAAGACAGGGTGGGAATGAGCAGTTCTTC.

The rearrangement uses TRBV25-1 and TRBJ1-5; 7 positions match TRBD1. V lost 2 bases and J lost 5; bases outside the gene matches: 3. CDR3 length equals 14 residues. Germline V gene data show CDR1 as MGHDK and CDR2 as SYGVNS. The CDR3 reads CASSEPDRDQPQHF. The DNA for the CDR3 is TGTGCCAGCAGTGAACCAGACAGGGATCAGCCCCAGCATTTT.

J is TRBJ1-1 and V is TRBV12-5; D call uncertain. Trimming pared 0 bases from V and 8 bases from J, leaving 7 bases between. Germline CDR1 is LGHNT and CDR2 is FRNRAP. This CDR3 contains 12 residues. The CDR3 region is CASGLVAREAFF. The CDR3 nucleotides read TGTGCTAGTGGTTTGGTTGCTAGGGAAGCTTTCTTT.

This clone was seen a few times. The chain uses TRBV18 and TRBJ1-2; 8 nucleotides agree with TRBD1. The CDR3 consists of 13 residues. V was clipped by 5 bases and J by 4 bases; unmatched bases: 3. Germline CDR1 reads KGHSH; CDR2 reads LQKENI. The CDR3 bases are TGTGCCAGCTCAGCAGGGGGCAGCTATGGCTACACCTTC. This gives the protein CASSAGGSYGYTF.

This chain uses TRBV21-1 with TRBJ2-7; the D call in the table, TRBD1, was not verified against the DNA. TRBV21-1 is designated a pseudogene. There are 14 residues in the CDR3. This chain's CDR3 is CASSPTGGPTEQYF. The CDR3 region has the DNA TGTGCCAGCAGTCCCACAGGGGGCCCAACCGAGCAGTACTTC.

The genes are TRBV14 and TRBJ2-5; no reliable D call. Trimming stripped 1 base from V and 5 bases from J, with 8 bases between. Germline V gene sequence: CDR1 SGHDN, CDR2 FVKESK. CDR3 size: 13 residues. Here the CDR3 reads CASSQVQWETQYF. The CDR3 DNA reads TGTGCCAGCAGCCAAGTACAGTGGGAGACCCAGTACTTC.

V gene TRBV9 combines with J gene TRBJ1-2; D is unresolved. Germline CDR1 SGDLS, CDR2 YYNGEE. The CDR3 has 14 residues. Trimming stripped 1 base from V and 4 bases from J, with 11 bases between. CDR3 in DNA: TGTGCCAGCAGCGTATCCCAGAACCTCTATGGCTACACCTTC. It is translated as CASSVSQNLYGYTF.

This chain uses TRBV6-5 with TRBJ1-1; D possibly corresponds to TRBD1 (5 bases). The CDR3 has 15 amino acids. V was pared by 3 bases and J by 5 bases, with 16 bases between. The V gene's germline CDR1 is MNHEY and CDR2 SVGAGI. CDR3 sequence: CASSYRAPQETEAFF. Written as DNA, the CDR3 is TGTGCCAGCAGTTATCGGGCCCCACAGGAAACTGAAGCTTTCTTT.

The V call is TRBV2, the J call TRBJ1-5, with D tentatively TRBD1 (6 bases). CDR1 is SNHLY, CDR2 FYNNEI, per germline. V was trimmed by 6 bases and J by 0 bases, leaving 12 bases between them. This CDR3 has 15 amino acids. The CDR3 coding sequence is TGTGCCAGCAGGAGACAGGTCTATAGCAATCAGCCCCAGCATTTT. It yields the protein CASRRQVYSNQPQHF.

The V gene is TRBV5-6, the J gene TRBJ1-2; D uncertain. The ends were cut back, 6 bases at V and 11 bases at J, with 17 bases in the middle. Germline V gene lookup returns CDR1 SGHDT and CDR2 YYEEEE. This CDR3 is 12 amino acids long. The CDR3 DNA follows: TGTGCCAGCACCCTAACCCACCTCATGTACACCTTC. Residues: CASTLTHLMYTF.

This chain uses TRBV5-6 with TRBJ1-1; the D gene is possibly TRBD1 (5 bases). This CDR3 has 15 amino acids. Trimming pared 4 bases from V and 3 bases from J, leaving 16 bases between. From germline, CDR1 is SGHDT and CDR2 YYEEEE. For the CDR3, the DNA is TGTGCCAGCAGCCTATGGGGACTTCGCGACACTGAAGCTTTCTTT. Encoded protein: CASSLWGLRDTEAFF.

This chain links TRBV2 with TRBJ2-5; TRBD2 is a possible D gene (7 bases). Germline assignment: CDR1 SNHLY and CDR2 FYNNEI. V dropped 8 bases and J dropped 4 bases, with 11 bases sitting between them. There are 12 residues in the CDR3. Here the CDR3 reads CASEAGAETQYF. In DNA, the CDR3 is TGTGCCAGCGAGGCGGGGGCAGAGACCCAGTACTTC.

The genes are TRBV6-5 and TRBJ2-7; a possible D gene is TRBD1 (5 bases). CDR3 length equals 14 residues. The ends were cut back, 7 bases at V and 7 bases at J, with 20 bases in the middle. Germline values: CDR1 MNHEY, CDR2 SVGAGI. The CDR3 protein is CASTPAPQAGEQYF. As DNA, the CDR3 is TGTGCCAGCACACCGGCCCCACAGGCAGGGGAGCAGTACTTC.

The chain employs TRBV5-5 and TRBJ1-3, with TRBD1 identical over 11 bases. Germline CDR1 SGHKS, CDR2 YYEKEE (reference sequence). The CDR3 totals 17 residues. V shed 4 bases, J shed 0 bases, and the junction held 6 bases outside the gene matches. The CDR3, as DNA: TGTGCCAGCAGCAGAGGACAGGGGGCCAACTCTGGAAACACCATATATTTT. Protein: CASSRGQGANSGNTIYF.

The rearrangement uses TRBV7-9 and TRBJ1-2; D might be TRBD1 (5 bases). With 4 bases removed from V and 8 bases from J, the gap between germline ends came to 17 bases. Per the germline V gene, CDR1 is SEHNR and CDR2 is FQNEAQ (reference sequence). The CDR3 loop spans 14 amino acids. The CDR3 DNA reads TGTGCCAGCAGCTCCCCGACGACAGCGCGGGGCTACACCTTC. Amino acid sequence: CASSSPTTARGYTF.

The chain uses TRBV11-3 and TRBJ2-2, with 9 bases fitting TRBD2. The V gene's germline CDR1 is SGHNT and CDR2 YENEEA. With 1 base clipped from V and 5 bases from J, the junction kept 2 bases outside the gene matches. This CDR3 is 15 amino acids long. This CDR3 reads CASSLGLAGTGELFF. CDR3 in DNA: TGTGCCAGCAGCTTAGGCCTAGCGGGAACCGGGGAGCTGTTTTTT.

The V gene is TRBV14, the J gene TRBJ2-2; D possibly corresponds to TRBD1 (5 bases). The CDR3 covers 15 residues. The V end lost 1 base, the J end lost 5 bases, and 11 bases lay between the germline ends. CDR1 SGHDN and CDR2 FVKESK come from the germline V gene. For the CDR3, the DNA is TGTGCCAGCAGCCAAGCGCAGGGATGGACCGGGGAGCTGTTTTTT. This encodes CASSQAQGWTGELFF.

This clone was recorded once. The chain recombines TRBV4-1 with TRBJ1-2; perhaps TRBD1 as D (5 bases). The CDR3 consists of 15 residues. The germline CDR1 and CDR2 sequences are MGHRA and YSYEKL. The V gene lost 3 bases and the J gene lost 5 bases, with 16 bases spanning the gap. The CDR3: CASSHQLTGDYGYTF. In DNA, the CDR3 is TGCGCCAGCAGCCACCAGCTGACGGGGGATTATGGCTACACCTTC.

CDR3 amino acids: CASSLWGLAETQYF. CDR3 sequence (DNA): TGTGCCAGCAGCTTGTGGGGACTAGCGGAGACCCAGTACTTC. The V and J genes are TRBV5-4 and TRBJ2-5, with 10 bases fitting TRBD2. The CDR3 has 14 amino acids. The V gene's germline CDR1 is SGHNT and CDR2 YYREEE (reference sequence). With 1 base clipped from V and 5 bases from J, the junction kept 2 bases outside the gene matches.